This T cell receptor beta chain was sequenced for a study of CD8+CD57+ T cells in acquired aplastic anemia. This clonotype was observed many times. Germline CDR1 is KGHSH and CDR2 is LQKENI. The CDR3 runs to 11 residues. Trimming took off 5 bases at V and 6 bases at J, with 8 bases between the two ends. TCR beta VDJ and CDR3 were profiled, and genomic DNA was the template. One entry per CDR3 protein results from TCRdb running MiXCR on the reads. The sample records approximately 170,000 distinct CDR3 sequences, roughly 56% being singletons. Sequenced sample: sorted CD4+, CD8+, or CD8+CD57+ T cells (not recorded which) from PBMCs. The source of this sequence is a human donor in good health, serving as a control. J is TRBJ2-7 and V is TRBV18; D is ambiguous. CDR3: CASSEEGEQYF. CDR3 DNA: TGTGCCAGCTCAGAGGAAGGCGAGCAGTACTTC.